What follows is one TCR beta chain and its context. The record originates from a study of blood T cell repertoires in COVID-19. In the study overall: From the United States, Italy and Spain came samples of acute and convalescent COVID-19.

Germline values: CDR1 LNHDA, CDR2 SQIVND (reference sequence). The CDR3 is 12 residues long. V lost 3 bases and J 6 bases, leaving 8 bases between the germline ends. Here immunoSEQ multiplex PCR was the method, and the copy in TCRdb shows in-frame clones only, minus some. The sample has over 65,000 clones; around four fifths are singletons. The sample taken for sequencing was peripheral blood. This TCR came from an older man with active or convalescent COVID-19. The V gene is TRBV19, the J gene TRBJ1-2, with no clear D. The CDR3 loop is CASSMLRDGYTF. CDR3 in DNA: TGTGCCAGTAGTATGTTGAGGGATGGCTACACCTTC.